The 27 T cell receptor beta chains below all came from one sample that was sequenced in a study of blood T cell dynamics during melanoma immunotherapy. Profiled with immunoSEQ multiplex PCR; TCRdb holds only in-frame clones, not every one. Of a few thousand clones detected, approximately 91% appear once; the ten largest clones hold approximately 28%. Indicated time point: week 3, after first cycle of checkpoint inhibitor. The source material was blood, sampled from a patient treated with checkpoint blockade. The source of these receptors is a human donor with melanoma.

V gene TRBV5-6 combines with J gene TRBJ2-5, with TRBD1 matching over 11 bases. The germline gives CDR1 SGHDT, CDR2 YYEEEE. With V trimmed by 3 bases and J by 5 bases, 3 bases remained unmatched. The CDR3 runs to 14 residues. The CDR3 DNA reads TGTGCCAGCAGCTGGACAGGGGGCGGGGAGACCCAGTACTTC. Protein: CASSWTGGGETQYF. Together with reference TRBV5-6 and TRBJ2-5, the CDR3 gives the full variable domain: DAGVTQSPTHLIKTRGQQVTLRCSPKSGHDTVSWYQQALGQGPQFIFQYYEEEERQRGNFPDRFSGHQFPNYSSELNVNALLLGDSALYLCASSWTGGGETQYFGPGTRLLVL.

This chain links TRBV6-6 with TRBJ2-2; TRBD1 is a possible D gene (7 bases). The CDR3 is made up of 15 amino acids. Deletions cut 5 bases from V and 5 bases from J, with 15 bases between. The germline gives CDR1 MNHNY, CDR2 SVGAGI (reference sequence). CDR3 coding DNA: TGTGCCAGCAGTCGATCAGGGGGAGGAACCGGGGAGCTGTTTTTT. This sequence encodes CASSRSGGGTGELFF.

The V call is TRBV18, the J call TRBJ2-5; 8 nucleotides line up with TRBD2. The J call is in doubt because the DNA end fits TRBJ2-7 better. Germline V CDR1 and CDR2: KGHSH, LQKENI. The CDR3 loop spans 14 amino acids. As DNA, the CDR3 is TGTGCCAGCTCACCTAGCGGGGTGTCCTACGAGCAGTACTTC. Protein product: CASSPSGVSYEQYF.

This chain uses TRBV30 with TRBJ2-7, with a weak D call TRBD2 (6 bases). The germline V and J ends were trimmed by 5 bases and 5 bases, with 13 bases remaining between them. The CDR3 is 12 residues long. In germline, CDR1 is GTSNPN, CDR2 SVGIG (reference sequence). CDR3 sequence reads: CAWGGGYHEQYF. As DNA, the CDR3 is TGTGCCTGGGGCGGAGGGTACCACGAGCAGTACTTC.

This chain uses TRBV19 with TRBJ1-1, with 7 bases fitting TRBD1. This CDR3 has 15 residues. CDR1 and CDR2 from the germline V gene are LNHDA and SQIVND (reference sequence). The V and J ends lost 5 bases and 5 bases, in that order; junction bases with no gene match: 11. In DNA form, the CDR3 reads TGTGCCAGTAGTTCGAGAACAGGGGATACAACTGAAGCTTTCTTT. Translation: CASSSRTGDTTEAFF. The whole variable domain, remainder taken from reference TRBV19 and TRBJ1-1, is DGGITQSPKYLFRKEGQNVTLSCEQNLNHDAMYWYRQDPGQGLRLIYYSQIVNDFQKGDIAEGYSVSREKKESFPLTVTSAQKNPTAFYLCASSSRTGDTTEAFFGQGTRLTVV.

The J gene is TRBJ2-7, the V gene TRBV5-1, with unresolved D. CDR1 SGHRS and CDR2 YFSETQ come from the germline V gene. The length of the CDR3 is 13 residues. The V end was cut by 5 bases, the J end by 5 bases, with 14 bases between. In DNA, the CDR3 is TGCGCCAGCAGTTATGGGCCCTCTGACGAGCAGTACTTC. Translated: CASSYGPSDEQYF.

V gene TRBV27 combines with J gene TRBJ2-1; tentatively, D is TRBD2 (5 bases). V dropped 0 bases and J dropped 8 bases, with 14 bases sitting between them. This CDR3 region has 15 residues. Germline CDR1 MNHEY, CDR2 SMNVEV (reference sequence). The CDR3 DNA sequence: TGTGCCAGCAGTTTATCCGGCGGGCGTCCATATGAGCAGTTCTTC. Translation gives CASSLSGGRPYEQFF.

V and J are TRBV11-1 and TRBJ2-5, with D hard to call. The J call may not be correct, given that the DNA end is closer to TRBJ2-7. The CDR3 runs 12 residues. Looked up from germline, CDR1 is SGHAT and CDR2 is FQDESV (reference sequence). The CDR3 DNA reads TGTGCCAGCAGCTTAGTTAGCTACGAGCAGTACTTC. It specifies CASSLVSYEQYF.

V is TRBV18 and J is TRBJ1-2; 7 nucleotides match TRBD1. This CDR3 comprises 13 residues. CDR1 is KGHSH and CDR2 is LQKENI in the germline V gene. The J segment lost 5 bases and the V segment lost 3 bases, leaving 3 bases of the junction unmatched. The CDR3 coding sequence is TGTGCCAGCTCACCGGACAGGAGTTATGGCTACACCTTC. Translation: CASSPDRSYGYTF.

This chain uses TRBV7-3 with TRBJ2-1; D is possibly TRBD1 (6 bases). The V gene's germline CDR1 is SGHTA and CDR2 FQGTGA. CDR3 length equals 17 residues. V shed 2 bases and J shed 0 bases, with 14 bases lying between them. CDR3 in amino acids: CASSLGGATSSYNEQFF. The CDR3 nucleotides read TGTGCCAGCAGCTTAGGGGGCGCGACAAGCTCCTACAATGAGCAGTTCTTC.

The CDR3 here is CASSLSQLGGYGYTF. The CDR3 DNA sequence: TGTGCCAGCAGTTTAAGTCAGCTGGGGGGCTATGGCTACACCTTC. This chain links TRBV27 with TRBJ1-2, with D maybe TRBD1 (5 bases). There are 15 residues in the CDR3. V was shortened by 2 bases and J by 4 bases, with 14 bases between the two germline ends. Germline CDR1 MNHEY, CDR2 SMNVEV (reference sequence).

The chain couples TRBV28 to TRBJ1-6, with TRBD1 identical over 7 bases. The CDR3 runs to 13 residues. V was clipped by 7 bases and J by 7 bases; unmatched bases: 4. The germline gives CDR1 MDHEN, CDR2 SYDVKM. Here the CDR3 DNA reads TGTGCCAGCAAGGTCAGGGGGAATTCACCCCTCCACTTT. This gives the protein CASKVRGNSPLHF.

This chain joins TRBV27 and TRBJ2-1; 7 bases are a match to TRBD2. The V gene's germline CDR1 is MNHEY and CDR2 SMNVEV (reference sequence). This CDR3 spans 17 amino acids. Germline trimming cut 4 bases from V and 0 bases from J; bases unmatched to any gene: 9. DNA for the CDR3: TGTGCCAGCAGTTCCTCGGCTAGCGGAATCTCCTACAATGAGCAGTTCTTC. Translating it yields CASSSSASGISYNEQFF.

The chain links TRBV7-8 to TRBJ2-3; D might be TRBD1 (6 bases). V was shortened by 4 bases and J by 9 bases, with 17 bases between the two germline ends. CDR1 and CDR2 (germline): SGHVS, FQNEAQ. This CDR3 spans 14 amino acids. CDR3 DNA: TGTGCCAGCAGCTCAGGGACAAGCGGACTGACGCAGTATTTT. Translation: CASSSGTSGLTQYF.

The rearrangement uses TRBV5-4 and TRBJ2-3; TRBD1 agrees at 8 bases. Unmatched junction bases numbered 8, after V lost 1 base and J lost 4 bases. The V gene's germline CDR1 is SGHNT and CDR2 YYREEE (reference sequence). The CDR3 totals 16 residues. The CDR3 nucleotides are TGTGCCAGCAGCTTGAGAGCAAACAGGGGGTCAGATACGCAGTATTTT. It yields the protein CASSLRANRGSDTQYF.

CDR3 bases: TGTGCCATCAGTGAGGGGTCAGGGGCTCTCCTTGGCTATGGCTACACCTTC. Its translation: CAISEGSGALLGYGYTF. The chain links TRBV10-3 to TRBJ1-2, with a possible D match to TRBD1 (6 bases). Germline values: CDR1 ENHRY, CDR2 SYGVKD. Deletions cut 2 bases from V and 4 bases from J, with 20 bases between. The CDR3 has 17 amino acids.

CDR3: CASSVWGGTTGELFF. DNA for the CDR3: TGTGCCAGCAGCGTCTGGGGGGGTACCACCGGGGAGCTGTTTTTT. This chain joins TRBV11-3 and TRBJ2-2; 7 bases line up with TRBD2. This CDR3 is 15 amino acids long. The germline V gene has CDR1 SGHNT and CDR2 YENEEA. The trim removed 5 bases at V and 4 bases at J, leaving 7 bases unmatched.

This chain connects TRBV9 to TRBJ2-5, with 10 bases fitting TRBD2. Germline trimming cut 3 bases from V and 4 bases from J; bases unmatched to any gene: 12. The CDR3 covers 17 residues. Germline CDR1 and CDR2: SGDLS and YYNGEE. CDR3 nucleotides: TGTGCCAGCAGCGAGACTAGCGGGCGATCCGGCGGAGAGACCCAGTACTTC. It translates to CASSETSGRSGGETQYF.

J is TRBJ1-2 and V is TRBV7-8; no reliable D call. V lost 6 bases and J 4 bases, leaving 15 bases between the germline ends. CDR3 length: 14 amino acids. The germline V gene has CDR1 SGHVS and CDR2 FQNEAQ. The DNA for the CDR3 is TGTGCCAGCAGGGCTAGTAGAATTGGCTATGGCTACACCTTC. It yields the protein CASRASRIGYGYTF.

The chain is built from TRBV30 and TRBJ1-2; D is possibly TRBD1 (6 bases). This CDR3 comprises 14 residues. Per germline, CDR1 GTSNPN and CDR2 SVGIG (reference sequence). V was shortened by 3 bases and J by 4 bases, with 15 bases between the two germline ends. The CDR3 is CAWRRGARGYGYTF. In DNA form, the CDR3 reads TGTGCCTGGAGACGGGGGGCGCGGGGCTATGGCTACACCTTC.

This chain connects TRBV7-9 to TRBJ1-3; 7 positions agree with TRBD1. Germline CDR1 is SEHNR and CDR2 is FQNEAQ (reference sequence). Unmatched junction bases numbered 17, after V lost 6 bases and J lost 0 bases. CDR3 length equals 19 residues. The CDR3 loop is CASSQEGGTARLSGNTIYF. As DNA, the CDR3 is TGTGCCAGCAGTCAAGAGGGAGGGACAGCCCGCCTCTCTGGAAACACCATATATTTT.

This chain links TRBV19 with TRBJ2-5; TRBD2 matches 9 bases. The CDR3 extends over 17 amino acids. Germline CDR1 LNHDA, CDR2 SQIVND (reference sequence). V lost 11 bases to trimming and J lost 5 bases; unmatched junction nucleotides: 21. CDR3 sequence (DNA): TGTGCCTCCCCGCCGAGGATTATAGCGGGAGCGGGGGAGACCCAGTACTTC. Its protein is CASPPRIIAGAGETQYF.

The chain uses TRBV5-1 and TRBJ2-7; 7 nucleotides line up with TRBD2. Looked up from germline, CDR1 is SGHRS and CDR2 is YFSETQ. Germline trimming cut 0 bases from V and 3 bases from J; bases unmatched to any gene: 6. The CDR3 spans 15 residues. The CDR3 region has the DNA TGCGCCAGCAGCTTGGTAGCGGGTGAGAACTACGAGCAGTACTTC. Encoded protein: CASSLVAGENYEQYF.

A note on this clone: A junction boundary mismatches the germline segment, possibly from a read error. The chain links TRBV30 to TRBJ1-1; D unresolved. Germline V gives CDR1 GTSNPN, CDR2 SVGIG (reference sequence). The CDR3 loop spans 14 amino acids. CDR3 amino acids: CAWRAMGLNTEAFF. In DNA form, the CDR3 reads TGTGCCTGGAGGGCCATGGGCCTGAATACTGAAGCTTTCTTT.

This chain uses TRBV2 with TRBJ2-5; D gene unclear. Deletions cut 8 bases from V and 5 bases from J, with 9 bases between. The CDR3 loop spans 11 amino acids. From germline, CDR1 is SNHLY and CDR2 FYNNEI. CDR3 bases: TGTGCCAGCGGACCCGAGGAGACCCAGTACTTC. This translates into CASGPEETQYF. Using reference TRBV2 and TRBJ2-5 for the parts outside the CDR3, the full variable domain is EPEVTQTPSHQVTQMGQEVILRCVPISNHLYFYWYRQILGQKVEFLVSFYNNEISEKSEIFDDQFSVERPDGSNFTLKIRSTKLEDSAMYFCASGPEETQYFGPGTRLLVL.

The rearrangement joins TRBV2 to TRBJ1-2, with 8 nucleotides matching TRBD1. In germline, CDR1 is SNHLY, CDR2 FYNNEI. The CDR3 length is 16 residues. V was pared by 4 bases and J by 3 bases, with 10 bases of the junction left unmatched. In nucleotides, the CDR3 is TGTGCCAGCAGTGGGGACAGGTCATGGAATGACTATGGCTACACCTTC. Translating it yields CASSGDRSWNDYGYTF.

The chain couples TRBV7-6 to TRBJ2-7, with a weak D call TRBD1 (6 bases). Germline V CDR1 and CDR2: SGHVS, FNYEAQ. The CDR3 has 13 residues. Trimming took 4 bases from V and 0 from J, leaving 7 bases between them. The CDR3 loop is CASSWDTSYEQYF. CDR3 nucleotides: TGTGCCAGCAGCTGGGACACCTCCTACGAGCAGTACTTC.